Below, 28 T cell receptor beta chains from the same sample are listed, as sequenced in a study of tumor and adjacent non-tumor tissue in lung cancer. This sample's RNA came from whole unsorted tissue. The normal lung tissue was taken more than 3 cm from the tumor edge. The library came from three nested PCR rounds adapted from ARM-PCR protocols. TCRdb analysed the multiplex PCR reads with MiXCR anew, one entry per CDR3 protein. The sample shows about 90,000 distinct CDR3 sequences, around 80% of them seen only once. Sequencing was carried out using distant non-tumor lung tissue. Receptor source: a woman aged 45-59 years with non-small cell lung cancer.

This clonotype was observed many times. The chain couples TRBV28 to TRBJ2-7; tentative D call: TRBD2 (5 bases). V gave up 5 bases and J gave up 4 bases, with 15 bases separating them. The CDR3 totals 14 residues. Germline V CDR1 and CDR2: MDHEN, SYDVKM. For the CDR3, the DNA is TGTGCCAGCAGTCCACGGACGGGGTTTTACGAGCAGTACTTC. Translating it yields CASSPRTGFYEQYF.

With respect to this clonotype: This may arise from a read error, as a much more abundant clone is one base away. This chain connects TRBV10-3 to TRBJ2-1; D perhaps matches TRBD2 (6 bases). This CDR3 is built from 15 residues. V was trimmed by 5 bases and J by 5 bases, leaving 16 bases between them. The germline V gene encodes CDR1 ENHRY and CDR2 SYGVKD. Written as DNA, the CDR3 is TGTGCCATCAGTTGGGGACGGGGGTTAGACAATGAGCAGTTCTTC. Translation: CAISWGRGLDNEQFF.

About this clonotype: The junction differs from germline at one of its ends, possibly a read error. V and J are TRBV4-1 and TRBJ2-7; 7 bases agree with TRBD1. This CDR3 has 14 residues. Germline V gene lookup returns CDR1 MGHRA and CDR2 YSYEKL. The CDR3 sequence: CASIQDTGVWDQYF. CDR3 coding DNA: TGCGCCAGCATCCAAGACACAGGGGTCTGGGATCAGTACTTC.

This clonotype is medium-sized in the sample. The CDR3 sequence is CASSLDYLAGAPRWNEQFF. In DNA, the CDR3 is TGTGCCAGCAGCTTAGATTATCTAGCGGGAGCTCCCAGGTGGAATGAGCAGTTCTTC. The chain has TRBV11-2 and TRBJ2-1, with 10 bases lining up with TRBD2. Unmatched junction bases numbered 15, after V lost 0 bases and J lost 7 bases. Per the germline V gene, CDR1 is SGHAT and CDR2 is FQNNGV. The CDR3 is made up of 19 amino acids.

About this clonotype: The junction departs from the called germline gene at one end, perhaps through a read error. The CDR3 DNA reads as TGTGCCAGCAGCGTTAGCCCAGACTGGAATCAGTCCCAGCATTTT. Encoded protein: CASSVSPDWNQSQHF. The gene calls are TRBV5-5 and TRBJ1-5, with D hard to call. CDR3 size: 15 residues. The germline CDR1 and CDR2 sequences are SGHKS and YYEKEE (reference sequence).

Remarks on this clonotype: The germline gene is not matched at one end of the junction; a read error may be the cause. The chain couples TRBV6-9 to TRBJ2-7; D gene unclear. The germline V gene has CDR1 MNHGY and CDR2 SVAAGI. The CDR3 spans 9 residues. CDR3 sequence: CACRYEEYF. The CDR3 DNA is TGTGCCTGCAGGTACGAGGAGTACTTC.

A remark on this clonotype: Germline and junction disagree at one end, which may indicate a read error. V usage is TRBV29-1 and J usage is TRBJ2-5; possibly TRBD2 for D (5 bases). CDR1 and CDR2 from the germline V gene are SQVTM and ANQGSEA. The CDR3 sequence is 16 residues long. The CDR3 DNA follows: TGCAGCGTTGAAGATCATGGGCCGAGACCGGGGAAGACCCAGTATTTC. This codes for CSVEDHGPRPGKTQYF. Using reference TRBV29-1 and TRBJ2-5 for the parts outside the CDR3, the full variable domain is SAVISQKPSRDICQRGTSLTIQCQVDSQVTMMFWYRQQPGQSLTLIATANQGSEATYESGFVIDKFPISRPNLTFSTLTVSNMSPEDSSIYLCSVEDHGPRPGKTQYFGPGTRLLVL.

In the case of this clonotype: A much larger clone sits a single nucleotide away, making a read error possible. V is TRBV28 and J is TRBJ1-5, with TRBD1 as a possible D gene (6 bases). Per germline, CDR1 MDHEN and CDR2 SYDVKM. This CDR3 contains 15 residues. In DNA form, the CDR3 reads TGTGCCAGCAGTCCAAGGGGGACCCTCTGGCAGCCCCAGCAATTT. It yields the protein CASSPRGTLWQPQQF.

V is TRBV6-6 and J is TRBJ2-3; no clear D gene. V was shortened by 11 bases and J by 5 bases, with 20 bases between the two germline ends. Germline loops: CDR1 MNHNY, CDR2 SVGAGI (reference sequence). The CDR3 contains 14 residues. CDR3 bases: TGTGCCTGCACCAAAGTCAGTACCATAGATACGCAGTATTTT. Protein sequence: CACTKVSTIDTQYF.

As for this clonotype: One end of the junction is discordant with germline, which a read error may explain. V and J are TRBV6-1 and TRBJ1-2; D remains ambiguous. The CDR3 runs 12 residues. Germline V gives CDR1 MNHNS, CDR2 SASEGT. The CDR3 sequence: CASNPTVYGCTF. As DNA, the CDR3 is TGTGCCAGCAACCCAACAGTCTATGGCTGCACCTTC.

As to this clonotype: Germline is not matched at one junction end, which may reflect a read error. This chain's CDR3 is CASSLQGQGYGYAF. As DNA, the CDR3 is TGTGCCAGCAGTTTACAGGGGCAAGGCTATGGCTACGCTTTC. The V and J genes are TRBV12-3 or TRBV12-4 and TRBJ1-2; D possibly corresponds to TRBD1 (6 bases). The CDR3 length is 14 residues.

This clonotype was seen many times. The CDR3 spells CSVEALAGGTDTQYF. For the CDR3, the DNA is TGCAGCGTTGAAGCCCTAGCGGGAGGTACAGATACGCAGTATTTT. The J gene is TRBJ2-3, the V gene TRBV29-1; 11 nucleotides match TRBD2. The junction had 3 bases not matched to a gene; V was cut back by 1 base and J by 3 bases. This CDR3 is 15 amino acids long. CDR1 and CDR2 (germline): SQVTM, ANQGSEA.

The chain employs TRBV11-2 and TRBJ2-3; D possibly corresponds to TRBD1 (6 bases). The CDR3 sequence is 15 residues long. Germline CDR1 and CDR2: SGHAT and FQNNGV. The CDR3 spells CTNSLGPPGDHTQYF. CDR3 DNA sequence: TGTACCAACAGTTTAGGACCCCCAGGGGACCATACGCAGTATTTT.

A remark on this clonotype: A much larger clone sits a single nucleotide away, making a read error possible. The gene calls are TRBV11-2 and TRBJ2-2, with a weak D call TRBD2 (5 bases). Germline V gene lookup returns CDR1 SGHAT and CDR2 FQNNGV. The CDR3 extends over 14 amino acids. With 1 base removed from V and 5 bases from J, the gap between germline ends came to 8 bases. CDR3 sequence reads: CASSLGLITGELFF. The CDR3 nucleotides read TGTGCCAGCAGCTTAGGACTAATTACCGGGGAGCTGTTTTTT. Full variable domain (rest looked up from reference TRBV11-2 and TRBJ2-2): EAGVAQSPRYKIIEKRQSVAFWCNPISGHATLYWYQQILGQGPKLLIQFQNNGVVDDSQLPKDRFSAERLKGVDSTLKIQPAKLEDSAVYLCASSLGLITGELFFGEGSRLTVL.

This clonotype showed up many times. This sequence joins TRBV5-4 and TRBJ2-1, with 8 nucleotides matching TRBD2. Germline CDR1 SGHNT, CDR2 YYREEE (reference sequence). V dropped 4 bases and J dropped 9; count of bases not matched to a gene: 6. The CDR3 is made up of 13 amino acids. As DNA, the CDR3 is TGTGCCAGCAGCCCCCGGGGGGGGTCTGAGCAGTTCTTC. Translation: CASSPRGGSEQFF.

Note on this clonotype: Possible read error: a much larger clone is one base away. Because the CDR3 is missing its conserved closing phenylalanine or tryptophan, this is likely a read error. The DNA is omitted, as the CDR3 cannot be located on it reliably, and the CDR3 follows TCRdb's listing. The chain carries TRBV5-4 and TRBJ1-1; the table names TRBD1, a call not compared with the DNA. The CDR3 adds up to 15 amino acids, both ends counted. Per germline, CDR1 SGHNT and CDR2 YYREEE (reference sequence). The CDR3 is CASSSGGAWDTEVFL.

Only a few counts were recorded for this clonotype. The chain links TRBV20-1 to TRBJ1-1; tentatively, D is TRBD1 (6 bases). Germline V gene sequence: CDR1 DFQATT, CDR2 SNEGSKA (reference sequence). The CDR3 totals 13 residues. The V and J ends lost 6 bases and 6 bases respectively, with 17 bases between them. CDR3 residues: CSAKTGSYAEAFF. The CDR3 nucleotides read TGCAGTGCCAAGACAGGATCCTACGCTGAAGCTTTCTTT.

The chain links TRBV7-2 to TRBJ2-7; D is perhaps TRBD1 (6 bases). Germline V gene sequence: CDR1 SGHTA, CDR2 FQGNSA. Trimming removed 8 bases at V and 3 bases at J, with 11 bases between. The CDR3 has 12 residues. CDR3 residues: CASGSGVYEQYF. The DNA of the CDR3 is TGTGCCAGCGGATCAGGGGTCTACGAGCAGTACTTC.

This rearrangement joins TRBV11-2 to TRBJ2-3; TRBD2 is a possible D gene (5 bases). This CDR3 is 13 amino acids long. Trimming shortened V by 1 base and J by 10 bases, and 12 bases separated the two germline ends. The V gene's germline CDR1 is SGHAT and CDR2 FQNNGV. CDR3 DNA sequence: TGTGCCAGCAGCTTAGGACCGGAGGATGCGCAGTATTTT. It encodes CASSLGPEDAQYF.

This clonotype was seen at least ten times. An end of the junction does not agree with germline; a read error may underlie this. V and J are TRBV5-6 and TRBJ1-4, with 7 bases aligning to TRBD1. Germline V lookup: CDR1 SGHDT, CDR2 YYEEEE. CDR3 length equals 14 residues. The CDR3 coding sequence is TGTGCCAGCAGTTTGGACAGGAGGGATGAAAAACTGTTTTTT. Amino acid sequence: CASSLDRRDEKLFF.

This chain uses TRBV10-3 with TRBJ2-3; no clear D gene. V was pared by 2 bases and J by 10 bases, with 16 bases between. Germline V gene lookup returns CDR1 ENHRY and CDR2 SYGVKD. The CDR3 totals 14 residues. The chain's CDR3 is CAISEARTPDAQYF. DNA of the CDR3: TGTGCCATCAGTGAGGCAAGAACCCCGGATGCGCAGTATTTT.

The gene calls are TRBV6-5 and TRBJ2-3; TRBD2 agrees at 9 bases. V lost 6 bases and J lost 11; bases outside the gene matches: 18. The CDR3 totals 16 residues. CDR1 MNHEY and CDR2 SVGAGI come from the germline V gene. The CDR3 loop reads CASSPIGGRVVGMQYF. The CDR3 bases are TGTGCCAGCAGCCCCATCGGCGGGAGGGTCGTGGGTATGCAGTATTTT.

The genes are TRBV6-1 and TRBJ1-5; D is possibly TRBD1 (5 bases). Germline loops: CDR1 MNHNS, CDR2 SASEGT. The CDR3 length is 16 residues. Between the trimmed V and J ends, which lost 5 bases and 3 bases, there was a span of 17 bases. DNA of the CDR3: TGTGCCAGCAGTTTTGTGAGGGGCCTTACCAATCAGCCCCAGCATTTT. It encodes CASSFVRGLTNQPQHF.

The count of this clonotype is one. Because the CDR3 is missing its conserved closing phenylalanine or tryptophan, this is likely a read error. The chain carries TRBV29-1 and TRBJ2-1; TRBD2 might be the D (7 bases). Trimming took off 3 bases at V and 9 bases at J, with 18 bases between the two ends. The germline V gene encodes CDR1 SQVTM and CDR2 ANQGSEA. The CDR3 has 14 residues. CDR3 DNA sequence: TGCAGCGTTGACTCGGGGGGCCAGGGGAGTGAGCAGTTCTAC. It codes for CSVDSGGQGSEQFY.

The rearrangement joins TRBV23-1 to TRBJ2-7; maybe TRBD2 (7 bases). TRBV23-1 carries the ORF label, with uncertain function. The CDR3 runs to 16 residues. Trimming took off 8 bases at V and 2 bases at J, with 22 bases between the two ends. The CDR3 DNA follows: TGCGCCAGCCGCTCCCATGGGGGGGCTTGCGCCTACGAGCAGTACTTC. This encodes CASRSHGGACAYEQYF.

This clonotype was picked up one time. The chain employs TRBV11-2 and TRBJ1-3; weak D call: TRBD1 (5 bases). Between the trimmed V and J ends, which lost 5 bases and 0 bases, there was a span of 11 bases. The CDR3 sequence is 15 residues long. In germline, CDR1 is SGHAT, CDR2 FQNNGV. CDR3 amino acids: CASSADMYSGNTIYF. The CDR3 bases are TGTGCCAGCAGCGCGGACATGTACTCTGGAAACACCATATATTTT.

Worth noting for this clonotype: One junction end disagrees with the germline gene, perhaps due to a read error. This chain links TRBV5-6 with TRBJ1-2; D not certain. The V gene's germline CDR1 is SGHDT and CDR2 YYEEEE. This CDR3 region has 14 residues. This CDR3 is CASNLLGPNYGYAF. CDR3 DNA: TGTGCCAGCAACTTACTCGGGCCGAACTATGGCTACGCCTTC.

This clonotype was seen a few times. Being one base from a much bigger clone, this may be a read error. The chain combines TRBV20-1 with TRBJ2-7, with 7 bases aligning to TRBD2. Losses at the gene ends were 5 bases for V and 2 bases for J; bases not matched to a gene: 3. CDR3 length: 12 amino acids. In germline, CDR1 is DFQATT, CDR2 SNEGSKA (reference sequence). The CDR3 region is CSARAGTYEQYF. In DNA, the CDR3 is TGCAGTGCTCGAGCGGGGACCTACGAGCAGTACTTC.